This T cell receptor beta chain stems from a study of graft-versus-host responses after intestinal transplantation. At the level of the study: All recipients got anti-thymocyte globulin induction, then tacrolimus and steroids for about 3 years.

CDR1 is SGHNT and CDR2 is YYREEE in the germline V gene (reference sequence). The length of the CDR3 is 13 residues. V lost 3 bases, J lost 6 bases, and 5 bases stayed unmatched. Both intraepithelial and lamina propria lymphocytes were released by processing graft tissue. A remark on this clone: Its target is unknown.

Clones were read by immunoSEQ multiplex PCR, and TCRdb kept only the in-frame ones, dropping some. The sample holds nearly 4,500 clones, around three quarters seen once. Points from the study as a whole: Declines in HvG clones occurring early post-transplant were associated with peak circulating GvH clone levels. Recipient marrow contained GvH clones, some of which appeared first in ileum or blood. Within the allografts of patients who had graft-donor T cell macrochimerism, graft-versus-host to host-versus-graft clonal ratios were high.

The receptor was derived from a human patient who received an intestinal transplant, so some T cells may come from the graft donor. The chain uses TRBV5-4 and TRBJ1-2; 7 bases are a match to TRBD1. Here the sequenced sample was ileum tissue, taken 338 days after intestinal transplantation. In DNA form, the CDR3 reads TGTGCCAGCAGCTCCAGACAGGGTGATGGCTACACCTTC. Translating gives CASSSRQGDGYTF.